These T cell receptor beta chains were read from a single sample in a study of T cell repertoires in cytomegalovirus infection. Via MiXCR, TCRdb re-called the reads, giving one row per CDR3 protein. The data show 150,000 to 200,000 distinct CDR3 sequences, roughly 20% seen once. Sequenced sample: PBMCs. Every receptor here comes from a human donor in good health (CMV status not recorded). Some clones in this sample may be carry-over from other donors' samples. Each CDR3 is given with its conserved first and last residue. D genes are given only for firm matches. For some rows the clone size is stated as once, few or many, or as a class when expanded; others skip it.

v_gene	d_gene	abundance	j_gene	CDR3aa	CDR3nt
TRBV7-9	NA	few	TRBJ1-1	CASSPDTWANTEAFF	TGTGCCAGCAGCCCTGACACTTGGGCGAACACTGAAGCTTTCTTT
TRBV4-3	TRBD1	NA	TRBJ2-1	CASSQAGGRNGEQFF	TGCGCCAGCAGCCAAGCAGGGGGCAGAAACGGTGAGCAGTTCTTC
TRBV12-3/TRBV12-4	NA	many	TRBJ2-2	CASSPGTPNTGELFF	TGTGCCAGCAGCCCCGGGACACCGAACACCGGGGAGCTGTTTTTT
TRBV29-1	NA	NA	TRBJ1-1	CSVGGGGETEAFF	TGCAGCGTTGGTGGAGGGGGGGAAACTGAAGCTTTCTTT
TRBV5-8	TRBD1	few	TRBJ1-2	CASSPAPGQGAQGYTF	TGTGCCAGCAGCCCCGCTCCCGGACAGGGGGCGCAGGGCTACACCTTC
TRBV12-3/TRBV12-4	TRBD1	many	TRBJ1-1	CASSTRQGDTEAFF	TGTGCCAGCAGTACCCGACAGGGGGACACTGAAGCTTTCTTT
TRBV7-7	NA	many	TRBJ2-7	CASSPDRSSYEQYF	TGTGCCAGCAGCCCGGACAGAAGCTCCTACGAGCAGTACTTC
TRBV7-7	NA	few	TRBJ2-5	CASSLRWSGEETQYF	TGTGCTAGCAGCTTAAGGTGGAGCGGAGAAGAGACCCAGTACTTC
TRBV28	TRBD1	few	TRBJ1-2	CAIADRDGYTF	TGTGCCATCGCCGACAGGGACGGCTACACCTTC
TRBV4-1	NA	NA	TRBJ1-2	CASSQEPAKVDYGYTF	TGCGCCAGCAGCCAAGAGCCGGCCAAGGTGGACTATGGCTACACCTTC
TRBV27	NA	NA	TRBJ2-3	CPGSLAASSTDTQYF	TGTCCGGGCAGTTTAGCGGCTTCTAGCACAGATACGCAGTATTTT